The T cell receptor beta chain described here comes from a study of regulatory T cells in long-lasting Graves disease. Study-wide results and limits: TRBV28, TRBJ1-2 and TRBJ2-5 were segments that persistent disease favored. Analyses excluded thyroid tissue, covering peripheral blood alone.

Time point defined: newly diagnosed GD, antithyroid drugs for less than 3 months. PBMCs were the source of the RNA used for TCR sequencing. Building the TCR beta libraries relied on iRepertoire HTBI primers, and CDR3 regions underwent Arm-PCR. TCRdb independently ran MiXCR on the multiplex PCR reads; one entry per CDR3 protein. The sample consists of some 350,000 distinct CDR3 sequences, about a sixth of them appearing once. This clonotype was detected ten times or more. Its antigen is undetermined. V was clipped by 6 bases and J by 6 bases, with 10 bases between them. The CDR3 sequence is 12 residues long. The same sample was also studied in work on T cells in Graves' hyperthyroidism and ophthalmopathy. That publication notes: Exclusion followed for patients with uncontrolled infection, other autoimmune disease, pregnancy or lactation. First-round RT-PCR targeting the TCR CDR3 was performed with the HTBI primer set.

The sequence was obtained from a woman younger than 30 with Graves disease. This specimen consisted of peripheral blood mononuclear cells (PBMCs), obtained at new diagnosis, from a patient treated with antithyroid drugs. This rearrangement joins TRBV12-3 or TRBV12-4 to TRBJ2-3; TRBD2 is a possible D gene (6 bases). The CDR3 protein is CASSGGLDTQYF. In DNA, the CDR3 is TGTGCCAGCAGCGGAGGGCTTGATACGCAGTATTTT.